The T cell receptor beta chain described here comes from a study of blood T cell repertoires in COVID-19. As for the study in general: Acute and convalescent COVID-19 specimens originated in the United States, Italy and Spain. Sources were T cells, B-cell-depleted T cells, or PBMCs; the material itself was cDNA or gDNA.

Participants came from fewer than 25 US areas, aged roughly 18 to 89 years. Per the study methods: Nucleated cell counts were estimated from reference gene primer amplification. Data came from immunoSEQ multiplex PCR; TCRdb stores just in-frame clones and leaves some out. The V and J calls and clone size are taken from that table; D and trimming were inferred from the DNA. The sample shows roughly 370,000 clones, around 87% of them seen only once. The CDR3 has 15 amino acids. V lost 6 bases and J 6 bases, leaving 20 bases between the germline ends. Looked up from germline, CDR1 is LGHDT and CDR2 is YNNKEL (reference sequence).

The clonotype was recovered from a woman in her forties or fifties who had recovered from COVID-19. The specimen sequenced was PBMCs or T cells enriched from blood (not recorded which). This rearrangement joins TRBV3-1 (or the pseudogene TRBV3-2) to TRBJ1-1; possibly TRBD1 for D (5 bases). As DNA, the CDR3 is TGTGCCAGCAGACGCAATGTGATAGGGGAGGCTGAAGCTTTCTTT. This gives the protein CASRRNVIGEAEAFF.